The text below deals with one T cell receptor beta chain. The same CDR3 can be traced to other DNA sequences in this sample. The data belong to a study of technical replicates of blood from several donors. The length of the CDR3 is 13 residues. V lost 3 bases and J 1 base, leaving 6 bases between the germline ends. From germline, CDR1 is MNHEY and CDR2 SMNVEV (reference sequence). The table came from immunoSEQ multiplex PCR; TCRdb's copy has only in-frame clones and leaves some out. The table has around 98,000 clones, more than 90% seen once. The material sequenced was T cells isolated from PBMCs. The source is a human donor in good health. The rearrangement uses TRBV27 and TRBJ1-1; D unclear. CDR3 in amino acids: CASSLSRNTEAFF. In nucleotides, the CDR3 is TGTGCCAGCAGTTTGTCCAGGAACACTGAAGCTTTCTTT.